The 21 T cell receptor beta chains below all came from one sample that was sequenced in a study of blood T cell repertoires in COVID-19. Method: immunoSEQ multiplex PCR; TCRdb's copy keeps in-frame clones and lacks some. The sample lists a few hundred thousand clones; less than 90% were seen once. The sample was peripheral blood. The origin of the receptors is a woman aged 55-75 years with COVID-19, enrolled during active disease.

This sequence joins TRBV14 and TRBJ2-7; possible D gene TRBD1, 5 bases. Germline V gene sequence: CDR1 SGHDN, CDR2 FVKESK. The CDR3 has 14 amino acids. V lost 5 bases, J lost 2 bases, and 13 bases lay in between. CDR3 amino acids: CASSSFRQPYEQYF. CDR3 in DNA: TGTGCCAGCAGCTCCTTCAGACAGCCCTACGAGCAGTACTTC.

The CDR3 coding sequence is TGTGCCAGCAGTTACCTAAATGTGGCTTTCTTT. It translates to CASSYLNVAFF. The chain uses TRBV5-6 and TRBJ1-1; the D is unclear. This CDR3 is 11 amino acids long. Germline V gene lookup returns CDR1 SGHDT and CDR2 YYEEEE. Trimming removed 5 bases at V and 11 bases at J, with 13 bases between.

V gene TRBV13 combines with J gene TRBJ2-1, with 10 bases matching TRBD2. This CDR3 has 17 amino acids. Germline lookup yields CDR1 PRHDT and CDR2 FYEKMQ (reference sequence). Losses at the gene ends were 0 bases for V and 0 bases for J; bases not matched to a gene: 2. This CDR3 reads CASSLGLAGLSYNEQFF. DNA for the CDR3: TGTGCCAGCAGCTTAGGACTAGCGGGGCTCTCCTACAATGAGCAGTTCTTC.

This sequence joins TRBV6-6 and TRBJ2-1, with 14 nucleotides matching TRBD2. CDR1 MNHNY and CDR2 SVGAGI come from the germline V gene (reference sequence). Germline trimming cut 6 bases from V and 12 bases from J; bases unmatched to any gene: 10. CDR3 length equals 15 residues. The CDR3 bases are TGTGCCAGCAGAGATCAGACTAGCGGGGGGGCTTCGCAGTTCTTC. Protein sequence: CASRDQTSGGASQFF.

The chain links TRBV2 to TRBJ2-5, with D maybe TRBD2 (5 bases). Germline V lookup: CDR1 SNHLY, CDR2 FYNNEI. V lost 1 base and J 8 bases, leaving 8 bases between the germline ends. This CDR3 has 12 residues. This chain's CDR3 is CASSEGGVTQYF. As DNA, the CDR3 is TGTGCCAGCAGTGAAGGGGGAGTAACCCAGTACTTC.

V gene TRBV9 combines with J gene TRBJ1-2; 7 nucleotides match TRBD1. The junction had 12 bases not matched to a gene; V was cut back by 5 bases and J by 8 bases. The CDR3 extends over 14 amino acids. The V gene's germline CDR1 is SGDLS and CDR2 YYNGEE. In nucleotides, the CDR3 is TGTGCCAGCAGTTCTATGATGACAGGGAAAGGCTACACCTTC. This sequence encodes CASSSMMTGKGYTF.

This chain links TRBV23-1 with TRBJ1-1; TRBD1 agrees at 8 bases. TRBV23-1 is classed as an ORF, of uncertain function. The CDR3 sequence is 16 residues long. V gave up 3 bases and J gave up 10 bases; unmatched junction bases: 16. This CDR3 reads CASSQPNTGQGKRAFF. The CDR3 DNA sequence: TGCGCCAGCAGTCAGCCGAATACTGGACAGGGCAAACGAGCTTTCTTT.

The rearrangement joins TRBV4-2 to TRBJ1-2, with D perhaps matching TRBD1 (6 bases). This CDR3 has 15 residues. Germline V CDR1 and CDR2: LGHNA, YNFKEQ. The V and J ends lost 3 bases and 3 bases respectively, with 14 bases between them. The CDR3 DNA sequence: TGTGCCAGCAGCCAGGGGGGGCTCGCCGACTATGGCTACACCTTC. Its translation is CASSQGGLADYGYTF.

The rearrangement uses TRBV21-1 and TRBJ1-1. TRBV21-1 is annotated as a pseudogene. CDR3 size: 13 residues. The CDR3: CASSKTRETEAFF. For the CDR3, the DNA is TGTGCCAGCAGCAAAACAAGGGAGACTGAAGCTTTCTTT.

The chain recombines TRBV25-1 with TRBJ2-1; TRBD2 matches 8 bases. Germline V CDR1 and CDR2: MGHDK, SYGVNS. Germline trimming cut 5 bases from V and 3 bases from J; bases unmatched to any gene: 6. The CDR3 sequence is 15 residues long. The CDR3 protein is CASSTGTRSYNEQFF. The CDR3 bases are TGTGCCAGCAGTACCGGGACTAGGAGCTACAATGAGCAGTTCTTC.

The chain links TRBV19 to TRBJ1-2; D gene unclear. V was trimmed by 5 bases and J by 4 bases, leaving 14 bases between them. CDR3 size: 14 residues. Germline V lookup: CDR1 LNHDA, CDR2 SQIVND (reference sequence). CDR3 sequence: CASSGSMRSYGYTF. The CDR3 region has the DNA TGTGCCAGTAGTGGTTCCATGAGGAGCTATGGCTACACCTTC.

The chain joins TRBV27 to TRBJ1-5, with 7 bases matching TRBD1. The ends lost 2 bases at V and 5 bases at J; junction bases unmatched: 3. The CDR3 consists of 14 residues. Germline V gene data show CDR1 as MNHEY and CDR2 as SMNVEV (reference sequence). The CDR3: CASSLQGGHQPQHF. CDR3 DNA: TGTGCCAGCAGTTTACAAGGGGGCCATCAGCCCCAGCATTTT.

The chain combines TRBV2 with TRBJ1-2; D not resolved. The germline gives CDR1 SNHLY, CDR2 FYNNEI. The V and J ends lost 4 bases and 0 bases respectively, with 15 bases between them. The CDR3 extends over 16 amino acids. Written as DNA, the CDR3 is TGTGCCAGCAGTGGTAATGACTTACGAGCTAACTATGGCTACACCTTC. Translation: CASSGNDLRANYGYTF.

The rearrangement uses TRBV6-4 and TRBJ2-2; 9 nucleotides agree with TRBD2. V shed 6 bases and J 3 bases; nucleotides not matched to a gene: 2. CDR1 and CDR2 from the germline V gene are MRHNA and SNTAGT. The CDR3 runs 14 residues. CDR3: CASRSSGDTGELFF. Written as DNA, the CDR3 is TGTGCCAGCAGATCTAGCGGGGACACCGGGGAGCTGTTTTTT.

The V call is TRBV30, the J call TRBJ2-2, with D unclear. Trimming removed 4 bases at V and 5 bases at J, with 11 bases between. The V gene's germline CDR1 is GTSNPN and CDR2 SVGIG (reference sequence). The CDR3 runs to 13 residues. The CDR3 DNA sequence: TGTGCCTGGAACTCCCTAGGAACCGGGGAGCTGTTTTTT. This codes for CAWNSLGTGELFF.

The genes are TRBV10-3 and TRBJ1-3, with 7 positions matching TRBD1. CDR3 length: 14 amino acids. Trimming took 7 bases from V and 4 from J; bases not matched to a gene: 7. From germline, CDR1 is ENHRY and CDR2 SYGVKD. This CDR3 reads CAITPRDSGNTIYF. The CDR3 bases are TGTGCCATCACCCCTCGGGACAGCGGAAACACCATATATTTT.

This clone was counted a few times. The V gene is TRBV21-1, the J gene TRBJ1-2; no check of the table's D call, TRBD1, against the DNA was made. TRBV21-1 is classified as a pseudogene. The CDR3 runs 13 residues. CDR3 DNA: TGTGCCAGCCCCTACAGGGTTCCCTATGGCTACACCTTC. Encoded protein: CASPYRVPYGYTF.

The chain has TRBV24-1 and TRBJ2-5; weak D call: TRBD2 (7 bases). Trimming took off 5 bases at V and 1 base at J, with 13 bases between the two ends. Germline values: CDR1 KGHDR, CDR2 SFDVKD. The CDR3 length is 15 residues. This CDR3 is CATSAGGGGQETQYF. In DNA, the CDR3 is TGTGCCACCAGTGCGGGGGGCGGGGGCCAAGAGACCCAGTACTTC.

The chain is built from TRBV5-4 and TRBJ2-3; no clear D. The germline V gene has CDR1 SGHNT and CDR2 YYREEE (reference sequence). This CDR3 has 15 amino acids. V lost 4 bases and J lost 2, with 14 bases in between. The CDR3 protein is CASSLLTGDTDTQYF. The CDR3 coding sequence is TGTGCCAGCAGCCTCCTGACTGGAGACACAGATACGCAGTATTTT.

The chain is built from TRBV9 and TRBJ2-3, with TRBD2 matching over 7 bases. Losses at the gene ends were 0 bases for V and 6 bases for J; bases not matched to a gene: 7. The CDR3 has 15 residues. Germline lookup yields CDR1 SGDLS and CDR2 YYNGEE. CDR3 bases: TGTGCCAGCAGCGTAGCCCTGATGCGGGGGGATACGCAGTATTTT. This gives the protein CASSVALMRGDTQYF.

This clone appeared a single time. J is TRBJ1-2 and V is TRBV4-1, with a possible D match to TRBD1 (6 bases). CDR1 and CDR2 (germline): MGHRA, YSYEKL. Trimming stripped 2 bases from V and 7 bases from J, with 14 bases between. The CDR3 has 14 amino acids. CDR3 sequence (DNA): TGCGCCAGCAGCCAAACAGGGACCCTAGGTGGCTACACCTTC. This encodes CASSQTGTLGGYTF.